The 19 T cell receptor beta chains listed next were all sequenced from one sample in a study of T cells of healthy individuals. Each CDR3 protein gets one entry after TCRdb re-called the 5' RACE reads with MiXCR. The sample carries tens of thousands of distinct CDR3 sequences, about a sixth recorded once. The receptors were sampled from a human donor in good health.

This clonotype appeared many times. J is TRBJ1-2 and V is TRBV9; 11 nucleotides line up with TRBD1. Germline-derived CDR1 and CDR2 are SGDLS and YYNGEE. CDR3 length: 17 amino acids. The J segment lost 4 bases and the V segment lost 2 bases, leaving 10 bases of the junction unmatched. The CDR3 reads CASSVRTGGGGSYGYTF. The CDR3 region has the DNA TGTGCCAGCAGCGTTAGGACAGGGGGCGGTGGCAGCTATGGCTACACCTTC.

This clonotype was detected many times. The chain employs TRBV27 and TRBJ1-1; 7 bases agree with TRBD1. The germline V gene encodes CDR1 MNHEY and CDR2 SMNVEV (reference sequence). Unmatched junction bases numbered 9, after V lost 4 bases and J lost 4 bases. The CDR3 covers 15 residues. This CDR3 reads CASSSIGTAVTEAFF. Written as DNA, the CDR3 is TGTGCCAGCAGTTCTATCGGGACAGCTGTCACTGAAGCTTTCTTT.

This clonotype was counted a few times. The chain is built from TRBV4-3 and TRBJ2-7; weak D call: TRBD2 (6 bases). This CDR3 has 15 residues. Germline V gene sequence: CDR1 LGHNA, CDR2 YSLEER. Trimming took 4 bases from V and 0 from J, leaving 13 bases between them. The CDR3 region is CASSRDRGFSYEQYF. CDR3 bases: TGCGCCAGCAGCCGCGATCGGGGGTTCTCCTACGAGCAGTACTTC.

This chain connects TRBV7-9 to TRBJ2-7; 7 bases align to TRBD2. V was clipped by 5 bases and J by 6 bases; unmatched bases: 7. The CDR3 length is 13 residues. CDR1 and CDR2 from the germline V gene are SEHNR and FQNEAQ (reference sequence). CDR3 in amino acids: CASSRDYPREQYF. The CDR3 DNA reads TGTGCCAGCAGCCGGGACTACCCCCGCGAGCAGTACTTC.

This clonotype has a count of ten or more. This chain joins TRBV5-6 and TRBJ1-3; no reliable D call. Germline CDR1 and CDR2: SGHDT and YYEEEE. This CDR3 spans 14 amino acids. V was trimmed by 0 bases and J by 0 bases, leaving 4 bases between them. CDR3 residues: CASSLGFSGNTIYF. The CDR3 coding sequence is TGTGCCAGCAGCTTGGGTTTCTCTGGAAACACCATATATTTT.

The chain is built from TRBV20-1 and TRBJ1-2, with D uncertain. V was cut by 6 bases and J by 4 bases, with 12 bases left in between. CDR1 is DFQATT, CDR2 SNEGSKA, per germline (reference sequence). The CDR3 length is 12 residues. The CDR3 DNA reads TGCAGTGCGAGGGATGCGGTCTATGGCTACACCTTC. It is translated as CSARDAVYGYTF.

The gene calls are TRBV5-1 and TRBJ2-2, with D hard to call. The CDR3 has 12 residues. Germline V lookup: CDR1 SGHRS, CDR2 YFSETQ. Between the trimmed V and J ends, which lost 0 bases and 6 bases, there was a span of 3 bases. Here the CDR3 reads CASSLDPGELFF. The CDR3 coding sequence is TGCGCCAGCAGCTTGGATCCCGGGGAGCTGTTTTTT.

This clonotype was seen at least ten times. V is TRBV4-3 and J is TRBJ2-1; 15 bases fit TRBD2. V gave up 11 bases and J gave up 8 bases; unmatched junction bases: 13. Germline V gene data show CDR1 as LGHNA and CDR2 as YSLEER. The CDR3 consists of 16 residues. The CDR3 nucleotides read TGCGCCGCCGGGGGACTAGCGGGAGGACCCGGGGATGAGCAGTTCTTC. It specifies CAAGGLAGGPGDEQFF.

This clonotype was recorded many times. The chain couples TRBV29-1 to TRBJ2-5; D possibly corresponds to TRBD1 (5 bases). CDR3 size: 12 residues. V was trimmed by 3 bases and J by 4 bases, leaving 9 bases between them. Germline V CDR1 and CDR2: SQVTM, ANQGSEA. The CDR3 sequence is CSVDGAGETQYF. CDR3 sequence (DNA): TGCAGCGTTGATGGGGCAGGAGAGACCCAGTACTTC.

In its sample, this clonotype was seen a few times. In DNA form, the CDR3 reads TGCGCCAGCAGCTTACCGGGAACAGGGGGCGCGGAGACCCAGTACTTC. Its translation: CASSLPGTGGAETQYF. The rearrangement joins TRBV5-1 to TRBJ2-5, with TRBD1 matching over 9 bases. V lost 2 bases, J lost 5 bases, and 10 bases stayed unmatched. The CDR3 runs to 16 residues. Per the germline V gene, CDR1 is SGHRS and CDR2 is YFSETQ.

V and J are TRBV5-1 and TRBJ2-3, with D unresolved. Deletions cut 2 bases from V and 2 bases from J, with 12 bases between. The length of the CDR3 is 15 residues. The germline gives CDR1 SGHRS, CDR2 YFSETQ. CDR3 sequence reads: CASSFFEAPTDTQYF. CDR3 nucleotide sequence: TGCGCCAGCAGCTTCTTCGAAGCCCCCACAGATACGCAGTATTTT.

This clonotype was observed a handful of times. The rearrangement uses TRBV6-2 or TRBV6-3 and TRBJ1-1; D is undetermined. V was clipped by 8 bases and J by 0 bases, with 13 bases between them. This CDR3 has 14 residues. Germline assignment: CDR1 MNHEY and CDR2 SVGEGT. DNA of the CDR3: TGTGCCAGCGCTCCTAACCGGGTGAACACTGAAGCTTTCTTT. This sequence encodes CASAPNRVNTEAFF.

V and J are TRBV27 and TRBJ1-1; D possibly corresponds to TRBD1 (5 bases). V lost 5 bases, J lost 5 bases, and 24 bases lay in between. The CDR3 is 17 amino acids. Germline assignment: CDR1 MNHEY and CDR2 SMNVEV (reference sequence). The CDR3 coding sequence is TGTGCCAGCAGTCCACCTCCCGTTATGGGGGAAGGGACTGAAGCTTTCTTT. As protein: CASSPPPVMGEGTEAFF.

This chain connects TRBV7-9 to TRBJ2-1, with a tentative D call TRBD1 (7 bases). Between the trimmed V and J ends, which lost 5 bases and 9 bases, there was a span of 20 bases. The germline V gene has CDR1 SEHNR and CDR2 FQNEAQ (reference sequence). CDR3 size: 15 residues. CDR3 DNA: TGTGCCAGCAGCGCACAGGGGTCTAGCGACTTTGAGCAGTTCTTC. This sequence encodes CASSAQGSSDFEQFF.

This clonotype was detected once. V and J are TRBV4-2 and TRBJ2-7; TRBD2 aligns across 7 bases. V lost 1 base and J lost 3; bases outside the gene matches: 3. This CDR3 has 14 amino acids. Germline V lookup: CDR1 LGHNA, CDR2 YNFKEQ. DNA for the CDR3: TGTGCCAGCAGCCAAGGCCTAGCGGACTACGAGCAGTACTTC. This sequence encodes CASSQGLADYEQYF.

This clonotype has a count of ten or more. The rearrangement links TRBV4-1 to TRBJ2-7; D unclear. This CDR3 spans 15 amino acids. Trimming took off 0 bases at V and 6 bases at J, with 15 bases between the two ends. Germline CDR1 MGHRA, CDR2 YSYEKL. The CDR3 loop reads CASSQESRPMVEQYF. CDR3 nucleotide sequence: TGCGCCAGCAGCCAAGAATCGAGACCCATGGTCGAGCAGTACTTC.

For this clonotype: Since a much larger clone is just one base distant, this may be a read error. The chain combines TRBV6-2 or TRBV6-3 with TRBJ2-1; the D is unclear. The CDR3 contains 13 residues. Germline V lookup: CDR1 MNHEY, CDR2 SVGEGT. Trimming shortened V by 3 bases and J by 7 bases, and 10 bases separated the two germline ends. This CDR3 is CASSYTEFNEQFF. The CDR3 nucleotides are TGTGCCAGCAGTTATACGGAGTTTAATGAGCAGTTCTTC.

This chain links TRBV5-1 with TRBJ2-3; no clear D. V shed 0 bases and J shed 2 bases, with 7 bases lying between them. From germline, CDR1 is SGHRS and CDR2 YFSETQ. The CDR3 covers 14 residues. The chain's CDR3 is CASSLELFTDTQYF. The CDR3 nucleotides read TGCGCCAGCAGCTTGGAGCTCTTCACAGATACGCAGTATTTT.

At least ten counts were recorded for this clonotype. This sequence joins TRBV3-1 and TRBJ2-1; 10 nucleotides match TRBD2. Germline lookup yields CDR1 LGHDT and CDR2 YNNKEL (reference sequence). This CDR3 region has 17 residues. V was pared by 0 bases and J by 10 bases, with 12 bases of the junction left unmatched. CDR3 in amino acids: CASSQEGLVAGGREQFF. In DNA, the CDR3 is TGTGCCAGCAGCCAAGAGGGTTTGGTAGCGGGAGGTAGGGAGCAGTTCTTC.